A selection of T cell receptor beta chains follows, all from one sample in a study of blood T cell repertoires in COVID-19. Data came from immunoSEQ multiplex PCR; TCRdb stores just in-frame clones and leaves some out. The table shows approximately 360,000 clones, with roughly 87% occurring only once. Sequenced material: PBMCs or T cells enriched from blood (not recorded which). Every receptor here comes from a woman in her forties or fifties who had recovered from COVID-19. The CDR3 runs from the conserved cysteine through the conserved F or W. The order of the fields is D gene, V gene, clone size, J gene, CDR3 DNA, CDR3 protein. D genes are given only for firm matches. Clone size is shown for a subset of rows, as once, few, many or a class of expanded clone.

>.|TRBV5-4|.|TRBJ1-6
TGTGCCAGCAGCTTGGACACTAATTCACCCCTCCACTTT
CASSLDTNSPLHF
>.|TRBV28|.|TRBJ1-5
TGTGCCAGCAGTTTGGGGAGGGGTGGGGGCAATCAGCCCCAGCATTTT
CASSLGRGGGNQPQHF
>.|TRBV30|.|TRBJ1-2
TGTGCCTGGAGTGTACAGGTGACAGGTGGCTACACCTTC
CAWSVQVTGGYTF
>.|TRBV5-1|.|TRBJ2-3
TGCGCCAGCAGCTTGGGACTACTTGCAGATACGCAGTATTTT
CASSLGLLADTQYF
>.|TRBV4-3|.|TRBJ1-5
TGCGCCAGCAGCCAAGATATCGTTCAGCCCCAGCATTTT
CASSQDIVQPQHF
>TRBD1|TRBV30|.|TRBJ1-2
TGTGCCTCCCTTAGGGACAGGGGGCATGGCTACACCTTC
CASLRDRGHGYTF
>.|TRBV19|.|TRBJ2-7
TGTGCCAGCCAATTAAGGGGCGGCGAGCAGTACTTC
CASQLRGGEQYF
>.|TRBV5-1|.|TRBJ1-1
TGCGCCAGCAGCCACGACAGGTTGGTGAACACTGAAGCTTTCTTT
CASSHDRLVNTEAFF
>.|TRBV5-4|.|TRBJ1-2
TGTGCCAGCAGGGCCTCAGGGGCTCATGGTGGCTACACCTTC
CASRASGAHGGYTF
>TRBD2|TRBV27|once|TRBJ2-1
TGTGCCAGCAGTTTATTAGGCGGGGGGTCCGGTGAGCAGTTCTTC
CASSLLGGGSGEQFF
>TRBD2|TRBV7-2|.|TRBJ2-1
TGTGCCAGCAGCTTATCAGGACTAGCGGGAAATGAGCAGTTCTTC
CASSLSGLAGNEQFF
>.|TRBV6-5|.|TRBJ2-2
TGTGCCAGCAGTTACCGCCCCGGGATCAACACCGGGGAGCTGTTTTTT
CASSYRPGINTGELFF
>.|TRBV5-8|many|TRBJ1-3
TGTGCCAGCAGCTTGGAACGTAATCCTTGGGGGCTAAGTGGAAACACCATATATTTT
CASSLERNPWGLSGNTIYF
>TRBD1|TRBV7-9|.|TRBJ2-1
TGTGCCAGCAGCACAACAGGGGTTATAGGCGATGAGCAGTTCTTC
CASSTTGVIGDEQFF
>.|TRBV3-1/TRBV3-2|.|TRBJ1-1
TGTGCCAGCAGCCAAGGGCACCGTACCACTGAAGCTTTCTTT
CASSQGHRTTEAFF
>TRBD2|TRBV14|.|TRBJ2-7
TGTGCCAGCAGCCAAGGAGCGGGGGCTCTCTACGAGCAGTACTTC
CASSQGAGALYEQYF